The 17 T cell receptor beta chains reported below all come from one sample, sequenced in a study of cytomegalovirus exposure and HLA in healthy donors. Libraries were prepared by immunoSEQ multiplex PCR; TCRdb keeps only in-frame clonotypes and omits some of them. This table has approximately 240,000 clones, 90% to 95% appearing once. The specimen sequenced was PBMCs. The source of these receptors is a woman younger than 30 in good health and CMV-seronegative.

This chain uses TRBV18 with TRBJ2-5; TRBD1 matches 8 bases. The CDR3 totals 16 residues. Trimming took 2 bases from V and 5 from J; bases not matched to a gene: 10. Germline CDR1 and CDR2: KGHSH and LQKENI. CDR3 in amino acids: CASSPSAGGLRETQYF. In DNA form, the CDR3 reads TGTGCCAGCTCACCATCGGCAGGGGGCCTGAGGGAGACCCAGTACTTC.

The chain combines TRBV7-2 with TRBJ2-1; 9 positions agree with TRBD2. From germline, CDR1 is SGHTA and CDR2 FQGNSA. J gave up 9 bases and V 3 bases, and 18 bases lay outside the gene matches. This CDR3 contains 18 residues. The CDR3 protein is CASSLGLAGFSVEGEQFF. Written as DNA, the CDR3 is TGTGCCAGCAGCTTGGGTCTAGCGGGATTCTCAGTTGAGGGTGAGCAGTTCTTC.

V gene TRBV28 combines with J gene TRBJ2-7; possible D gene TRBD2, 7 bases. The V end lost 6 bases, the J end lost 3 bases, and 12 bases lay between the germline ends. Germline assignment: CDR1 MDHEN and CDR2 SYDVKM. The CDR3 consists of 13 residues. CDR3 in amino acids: CASSGGGGYEQYF. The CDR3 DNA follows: TGTGCCAGCAGCGGGGGAGGGGGCTACGAGCAGTACTTC. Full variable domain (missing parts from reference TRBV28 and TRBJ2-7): DVKVTQSSRYLVKRTGEKVFLECVQDMDHENMFWYRQDPGLGLRLIYFSYDVKMKEKGDIPEGYSVSREKKERFSLILESASTNQTSMYLCASSGGGGYEQYFGPGTRLTVT.

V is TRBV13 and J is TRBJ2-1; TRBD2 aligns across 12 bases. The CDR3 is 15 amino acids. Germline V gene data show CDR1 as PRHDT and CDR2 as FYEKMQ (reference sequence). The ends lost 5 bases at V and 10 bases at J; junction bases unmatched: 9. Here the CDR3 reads CASSLRLAGAREQFF. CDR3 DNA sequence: TGTGCCAGCAGCCTTCGACTAGCGGGAGCCAGGGAGCAGTTCTTC. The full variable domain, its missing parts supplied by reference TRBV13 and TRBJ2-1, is AAGVIQSPRHLIKEKRETATLKCYPIPRHDTVYWYQQGPGQDPQFLISFYEKMQSDKGSIPDRFSAQQFSDYHSELNMSSLELGDSALYFCASSLRLAGAREQFFGPGTRLTVL.

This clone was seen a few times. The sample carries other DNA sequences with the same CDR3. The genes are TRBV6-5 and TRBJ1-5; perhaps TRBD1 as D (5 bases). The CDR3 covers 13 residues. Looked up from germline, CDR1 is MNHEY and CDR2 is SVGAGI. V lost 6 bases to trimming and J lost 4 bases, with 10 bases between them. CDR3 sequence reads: CASRRTGNQPQHF. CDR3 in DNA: TGTGCCAGCAGGCGAACAGGTAATCAGCCCCAGCATTTT.

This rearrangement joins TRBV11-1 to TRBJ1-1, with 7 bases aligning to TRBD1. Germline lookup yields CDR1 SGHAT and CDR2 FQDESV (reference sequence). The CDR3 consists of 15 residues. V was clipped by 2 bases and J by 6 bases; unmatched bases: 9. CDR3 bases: TGTGCCAGCAGCTTAAGGTTATCAGGGGGATCTGAAGCTTTCTTT. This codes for CASSLRLSGGSEAFF.

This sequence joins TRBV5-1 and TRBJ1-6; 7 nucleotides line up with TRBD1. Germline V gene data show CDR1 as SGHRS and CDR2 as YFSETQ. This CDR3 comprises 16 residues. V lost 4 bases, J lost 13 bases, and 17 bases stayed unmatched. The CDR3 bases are TGCGCCAGCAGCCTCCGCCCAAGACAGGGCGCTCATCCCCTCCACTTT. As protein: CASSLRPRQGAHPLHF.

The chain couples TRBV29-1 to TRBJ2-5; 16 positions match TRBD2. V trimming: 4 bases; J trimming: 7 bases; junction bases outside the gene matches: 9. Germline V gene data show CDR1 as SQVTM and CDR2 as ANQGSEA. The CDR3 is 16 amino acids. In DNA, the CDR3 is TGCAGCGTTGGGGGACTAGCGGGAGGGGCCGGAGGGACCCAGTACTTC. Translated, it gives CSVGGLAGGAGGTQYF.

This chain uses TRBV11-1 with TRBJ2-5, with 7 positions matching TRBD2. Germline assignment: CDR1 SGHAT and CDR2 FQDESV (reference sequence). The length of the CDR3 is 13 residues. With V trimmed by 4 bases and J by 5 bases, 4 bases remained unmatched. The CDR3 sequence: CASSYGGSETQYF. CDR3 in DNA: TGTGCCAGCAGCTATGGCGGGAGTGAGACCCAGTACTTC.

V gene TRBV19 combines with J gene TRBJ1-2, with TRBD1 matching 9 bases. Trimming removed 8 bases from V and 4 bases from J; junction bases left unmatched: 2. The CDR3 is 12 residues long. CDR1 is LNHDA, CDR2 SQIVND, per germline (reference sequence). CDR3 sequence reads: CASRTGVYGYTF. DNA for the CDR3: TGTGCCAGTCGGACAGGGGTCTATGGCTACACCTTC. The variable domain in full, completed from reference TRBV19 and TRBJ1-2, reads DGGITQSPKYLFRKEGQNVTLSCEQNLNHDAMYWYRQDPGQGLRLIYYSQIVNDFQKGDIAEGYSVSREKKESFPLTVTSAQKNPTAFYLCASRTGVYGYTFGSGTRLTVV.

CDR3 protein: CASSVGWAGTNLRLTEAFF. CDR3 in DNA: TGTGCCAGCAGCGTAGGCTGGGCGGGCACGAACCTCCGTCTCACTGAAGCTTTCTTT. The gene calls are TRBV9 and TRBJ1-1; unclear D gene. This CDR3 contains 19 residues. The V gene lost 0 bases and the J gene lost 4 bases, with 25 bases spanning the gap. The germline gives CDR1 SGDLS, CDR2 YYNGEE.

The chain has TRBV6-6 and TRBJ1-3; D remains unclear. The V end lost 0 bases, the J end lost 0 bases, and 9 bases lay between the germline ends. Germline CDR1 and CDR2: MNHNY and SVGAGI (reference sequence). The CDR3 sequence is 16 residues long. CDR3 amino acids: CASSYSSRSSGNTIYF. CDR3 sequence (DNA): TGTGCCAGCAGTTACTCTAGCCGGAGCTCTGGAAACACCATATATTTT.

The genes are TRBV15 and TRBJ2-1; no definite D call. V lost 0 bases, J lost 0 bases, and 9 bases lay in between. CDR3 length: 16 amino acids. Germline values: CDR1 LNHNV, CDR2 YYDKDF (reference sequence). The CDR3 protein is CATSRETPSSYNEQFF. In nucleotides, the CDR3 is TGTGCCACCAGCAGAGAGACTCCGAGCTCCTACAATGAGCAGTTCTTC.

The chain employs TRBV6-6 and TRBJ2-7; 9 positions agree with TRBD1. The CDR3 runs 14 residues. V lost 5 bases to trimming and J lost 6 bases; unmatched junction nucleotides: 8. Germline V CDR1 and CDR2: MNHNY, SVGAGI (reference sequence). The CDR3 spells CASSLPGQGVEQYF. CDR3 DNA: TGTGCCAGCAGTCTTCCGGGACAGGGTGTCGAGCAGTACTTC.

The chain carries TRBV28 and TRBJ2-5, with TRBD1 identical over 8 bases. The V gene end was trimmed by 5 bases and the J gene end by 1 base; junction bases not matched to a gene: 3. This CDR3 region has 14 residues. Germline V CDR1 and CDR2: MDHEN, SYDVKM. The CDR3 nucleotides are TGTGCCAGCAGTCTCACAGGGGGCCAAGAGACCCAGTACTTC. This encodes CASSLTGGQETQYF.

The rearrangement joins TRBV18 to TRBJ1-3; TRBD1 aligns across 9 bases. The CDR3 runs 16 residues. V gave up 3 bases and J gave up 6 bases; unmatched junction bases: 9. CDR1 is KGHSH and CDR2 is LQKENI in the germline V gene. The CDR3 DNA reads TGTGCCAGCTCACCCGCGGGACAGGGAATTAAAAACACCATATATTTT. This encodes CASSPAGQGIKNTIYF.

The CDR3 coding sequence is TGTGCCAGCAGCCCGAGCCCTAACACCGGGGAGCTGTTTTTT. Translation gives CASSPSPNTGELFF. This chain links TRBV7-6 with TRBJ2-2; no definite D call. CDR3 length equals 14 residues. Germline V gene data show CDR1 as SGHVS and CDR2 as FNYEAQ. Trimming took 5 bases from V and 2 from J, leaving 9 bases between them.